This T cell receptor beta chain was sequenced in a study of T cell responses to AZD1222 COVID-19 vaccine. Study findings and constraints: Nearly half of spike-specific TCRs reportedly target variant regions that are unmutated in the B.1.351 and B.1.1.7 variants.

The protocol was immunoSEQ multiplex PCR, while the TCRdb copy is restricted to in-frame clones and leaves out a portion. The table lists about 150,000 clones, about 90% of them singletons, with roughly 6.2% in the top ten. Trimming at V came to 4 bases and at J to 0 bases, leaving 6 bases not matched to a gene. CDR3 length: 15 residues. The germline V gene has CDR1 MDHEN and CDR2 SYDVKM. About this clone: What it binds is unknown.

The clonotype originates from an adult who received the AZD1222 COVID-19 vaccine. The chain combines TRBV28 with TRBJ2-7, with 7 bases lining up with TRBD1. Sequencing was performed on peripheral blood, taken 28 days after the second AZD1222 dose. In DNA, the CDR3 is TGTGCCAGCAGTTCGGACCGGGACAGCTCCTACGAGCAGTACTTC. This codes for CASSSDRDSSYEQYF.